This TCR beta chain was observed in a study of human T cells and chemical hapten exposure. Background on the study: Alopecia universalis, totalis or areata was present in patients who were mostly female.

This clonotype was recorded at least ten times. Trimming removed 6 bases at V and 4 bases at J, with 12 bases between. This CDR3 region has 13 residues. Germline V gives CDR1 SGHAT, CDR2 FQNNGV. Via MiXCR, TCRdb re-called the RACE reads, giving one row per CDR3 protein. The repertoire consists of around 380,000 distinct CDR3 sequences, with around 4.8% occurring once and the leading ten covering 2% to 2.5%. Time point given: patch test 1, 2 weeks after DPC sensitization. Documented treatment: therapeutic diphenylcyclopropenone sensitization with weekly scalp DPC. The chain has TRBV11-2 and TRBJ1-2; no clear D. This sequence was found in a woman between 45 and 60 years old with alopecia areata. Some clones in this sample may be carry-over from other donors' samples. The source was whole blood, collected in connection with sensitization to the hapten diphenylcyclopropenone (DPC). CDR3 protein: CASSPGVGYGYTF. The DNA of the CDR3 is TGTGCCAGCAGTCCTGGTGTGGGCTATGGCTACACCTTC. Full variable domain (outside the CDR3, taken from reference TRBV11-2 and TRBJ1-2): EAGVAQSPRYKIIEKRQSVAFWCNPISGHATLYWYQQILGQGPKLLIQFQNNGVVDDSQLPKDRFSAERLKGVDSTLKIQPAKLEDSAVYLCASSPGVGYGYTFGSGTRLTVV.